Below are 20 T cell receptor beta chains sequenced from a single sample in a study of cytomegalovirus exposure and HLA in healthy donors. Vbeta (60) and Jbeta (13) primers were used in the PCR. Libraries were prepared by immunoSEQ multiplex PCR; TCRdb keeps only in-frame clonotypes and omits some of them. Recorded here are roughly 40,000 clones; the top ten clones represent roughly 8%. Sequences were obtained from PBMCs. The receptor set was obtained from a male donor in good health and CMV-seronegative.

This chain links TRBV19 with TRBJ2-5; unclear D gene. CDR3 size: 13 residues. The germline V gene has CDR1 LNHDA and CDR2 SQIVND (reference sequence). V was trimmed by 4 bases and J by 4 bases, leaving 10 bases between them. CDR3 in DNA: TGTGCCAGTAGTAGCCAGAGGAGAGAGACCCAGTACTTC. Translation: CASSSQRRETQYF. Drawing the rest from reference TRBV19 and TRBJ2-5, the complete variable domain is DGGITQSPKYLFRKEGQNVTLSCEQNLNHDAMYWYRQDPGQGLRLIYYSQIVNDFQKGDIAEGYSVSREKKESFPLTVTSAQKNPTAFYLCASSSQRRETQYFGPGTRLLVL.

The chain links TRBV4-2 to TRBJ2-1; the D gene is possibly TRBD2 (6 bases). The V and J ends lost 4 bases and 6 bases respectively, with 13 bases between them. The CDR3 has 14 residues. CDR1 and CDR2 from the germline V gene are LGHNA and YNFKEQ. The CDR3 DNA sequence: TGTGCCAGCAGCCCGGGAGTTTGGCTCAATGAGCAGTTCTTC. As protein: CASSPGVWLNEQFF.

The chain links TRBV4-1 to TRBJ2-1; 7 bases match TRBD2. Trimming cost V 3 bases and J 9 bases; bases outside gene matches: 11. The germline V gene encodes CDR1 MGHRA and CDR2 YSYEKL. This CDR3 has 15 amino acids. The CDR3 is CASSHPGVAGGEQFF. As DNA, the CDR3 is TGCGCCAGCAGCCACCCCGGGGTAGCGGGCGGTGAGCAGTTCTTC.

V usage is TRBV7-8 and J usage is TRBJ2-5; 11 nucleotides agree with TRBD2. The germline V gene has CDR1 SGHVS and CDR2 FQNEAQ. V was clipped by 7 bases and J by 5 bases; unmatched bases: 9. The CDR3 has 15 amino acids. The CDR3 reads CASTPVAGGGETQYF. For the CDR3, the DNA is TGTGCCAGCACCCCCGTAGCGGGAGGGGGGGAGACCCAGTACTTC.

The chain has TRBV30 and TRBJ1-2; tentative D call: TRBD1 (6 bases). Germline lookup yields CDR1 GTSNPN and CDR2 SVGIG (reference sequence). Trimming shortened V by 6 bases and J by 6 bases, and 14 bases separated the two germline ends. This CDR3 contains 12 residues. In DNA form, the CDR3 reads TGTGCCTGCTTTTCCCAGGGGAATGGCTACACCTTC. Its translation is CACFSQGNGYTF.

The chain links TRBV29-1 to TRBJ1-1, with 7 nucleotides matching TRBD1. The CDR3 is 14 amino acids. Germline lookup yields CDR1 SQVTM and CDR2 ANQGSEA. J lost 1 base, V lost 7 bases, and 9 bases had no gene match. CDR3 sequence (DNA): TGCAGCGCGTGCACCGGGACAGCGAACACTGAAGCTTTCTTT. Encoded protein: CSACTGTANTEAFF.

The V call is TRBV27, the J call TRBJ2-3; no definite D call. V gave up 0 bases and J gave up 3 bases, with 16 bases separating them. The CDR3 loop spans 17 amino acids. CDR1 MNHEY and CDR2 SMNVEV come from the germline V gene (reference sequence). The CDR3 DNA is TGTGCCAGCAGTTTATCGGCGGCCCTTGGCGATACAGATACGCAGTATTTT. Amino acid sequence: CASSLSAALGDTDTQYF.

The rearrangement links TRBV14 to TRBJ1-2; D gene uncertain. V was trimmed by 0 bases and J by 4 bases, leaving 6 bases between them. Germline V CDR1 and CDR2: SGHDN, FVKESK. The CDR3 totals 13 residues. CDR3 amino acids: CASSQDVGYGYTF. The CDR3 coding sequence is TGTGCCAGCAGCCAAGATGTCGGCTATGGCTACACCTTC.

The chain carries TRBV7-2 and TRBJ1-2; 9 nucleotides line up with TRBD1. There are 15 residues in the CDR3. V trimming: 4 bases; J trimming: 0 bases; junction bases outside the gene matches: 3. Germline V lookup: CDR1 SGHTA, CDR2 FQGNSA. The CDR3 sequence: CASSSGQGANYGYTF. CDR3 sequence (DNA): TGTGCCAGCAGCTCGGGACAGGGAGCTAACTATGGCTACACCTTC.

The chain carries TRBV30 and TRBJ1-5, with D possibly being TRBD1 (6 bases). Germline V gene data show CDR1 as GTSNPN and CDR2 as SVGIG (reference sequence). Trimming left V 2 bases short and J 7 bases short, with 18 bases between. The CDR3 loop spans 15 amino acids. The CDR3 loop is CAWSRLGADEQPQHF. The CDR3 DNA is TGTGCCTGGAGTCGATTGGGGGCCGACGAACAGCCCCAGCATTTT.

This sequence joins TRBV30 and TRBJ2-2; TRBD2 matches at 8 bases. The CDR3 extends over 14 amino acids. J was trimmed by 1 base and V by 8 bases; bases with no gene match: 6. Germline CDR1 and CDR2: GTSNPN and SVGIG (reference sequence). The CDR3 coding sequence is TGTGCCCGCGGGAGGCGGGGGAACACCGGGGAGCTGTTTTTT. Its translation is CARGRRGNTGELFF.

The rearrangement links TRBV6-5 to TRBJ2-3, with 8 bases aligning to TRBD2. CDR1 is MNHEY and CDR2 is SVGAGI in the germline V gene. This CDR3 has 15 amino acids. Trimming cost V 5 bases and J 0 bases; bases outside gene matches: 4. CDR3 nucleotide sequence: TGTGCCAGCAGTAAACTAGCGGCTAGCACAGATACGCAGTATTTT. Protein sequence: CASSKLAASTDTQYF.

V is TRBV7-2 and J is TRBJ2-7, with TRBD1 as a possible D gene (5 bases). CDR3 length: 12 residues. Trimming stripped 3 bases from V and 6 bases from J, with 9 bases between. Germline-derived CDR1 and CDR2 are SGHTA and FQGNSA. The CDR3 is CASSFQGSEQYF. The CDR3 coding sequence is TGTGCCAGCAGCTTTCAGGGTTCCGAGCAGTACTTC.

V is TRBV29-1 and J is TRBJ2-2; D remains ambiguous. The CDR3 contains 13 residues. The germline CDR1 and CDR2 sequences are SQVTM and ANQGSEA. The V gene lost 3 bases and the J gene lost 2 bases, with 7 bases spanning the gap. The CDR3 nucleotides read TGCAGCGTTGATAAGCCCAACACCGGGGAGCTGTTTTTT. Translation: CSVDKPNTGELFF.

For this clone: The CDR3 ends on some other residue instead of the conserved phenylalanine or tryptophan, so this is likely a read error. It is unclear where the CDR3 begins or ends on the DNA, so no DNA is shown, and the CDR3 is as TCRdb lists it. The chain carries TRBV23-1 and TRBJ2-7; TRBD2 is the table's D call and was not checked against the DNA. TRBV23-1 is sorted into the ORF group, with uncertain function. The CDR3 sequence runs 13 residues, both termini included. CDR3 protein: CASSNGYGGTGDP.

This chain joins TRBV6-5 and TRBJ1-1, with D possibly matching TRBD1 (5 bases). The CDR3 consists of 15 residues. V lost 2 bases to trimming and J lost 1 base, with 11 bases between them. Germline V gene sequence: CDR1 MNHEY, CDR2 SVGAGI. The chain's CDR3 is CASSYQGLSNTEAFF. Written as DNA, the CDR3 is TGTGCCAGCAGTTACCAGGGACTCTCGAACACTGAAGCTTTCTTT.

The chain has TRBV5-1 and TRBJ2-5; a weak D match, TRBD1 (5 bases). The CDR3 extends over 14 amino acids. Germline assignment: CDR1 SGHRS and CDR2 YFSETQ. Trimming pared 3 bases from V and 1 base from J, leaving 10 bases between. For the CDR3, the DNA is TGCGCCAGCAGCTCCACCGACAGCCAAGAGACCCAGTACTTC. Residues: CASSSTDSQETQYF.

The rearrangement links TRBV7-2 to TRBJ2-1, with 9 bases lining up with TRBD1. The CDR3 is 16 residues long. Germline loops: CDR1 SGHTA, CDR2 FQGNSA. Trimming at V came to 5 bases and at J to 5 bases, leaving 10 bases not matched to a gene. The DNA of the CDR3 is TGTGCCAGCAGCCCGTACACGGGACAGGGTGACAATGAGCAGTTCTTC. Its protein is CASSPYTGQGDNEQFF. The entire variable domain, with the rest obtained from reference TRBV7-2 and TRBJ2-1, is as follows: GAGVSQSPSNKVTEKGKDVELRCDPISGHTALYWYRQSLGQGLEFLIYFQGNSAPDKSGLPSDRFSAERTGGSVSTLTIQRTQQEDSAVYLCASSPYTGQGDNEQFFGPGTRLTVL.

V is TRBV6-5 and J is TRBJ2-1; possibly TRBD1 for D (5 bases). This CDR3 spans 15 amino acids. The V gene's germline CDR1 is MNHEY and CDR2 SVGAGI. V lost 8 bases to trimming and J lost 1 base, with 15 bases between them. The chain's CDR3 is CASSRGGWSYNEQFF. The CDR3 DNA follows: TGTGCCAGCTCTAGGGGTGGGTGGTCCTACAATGAGCAGTTCTTC.

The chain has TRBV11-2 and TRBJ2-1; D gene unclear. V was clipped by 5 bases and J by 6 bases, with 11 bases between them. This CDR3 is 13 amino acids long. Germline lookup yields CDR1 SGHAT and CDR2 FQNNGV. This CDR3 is CASSHVSSNEQFF. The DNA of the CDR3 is TGTGCCAGCAGCCATGTTAGTAGCAATGAGCAGTTCTTC.